A single sample gave rise to the 15 T cell receptor beta chains below, sequenced in a study of T cell responses to AZD1222 COVID-19 vaccine. Profiling relied on immunoSEQ multiplex PCR, and the TCRdb table lists in-frame clones only, not all of them. The sample lists about 170,000 clones; 80% to 95% were seen once. The sample was peripheral blood, taken on day 0 of AZD1222 vaccination. The receptors derive from an adult in good health.

The V and J genes are TRBV5-1 and TRBJ2-1; D is undetermined. V was pared by 0 bases and J by 6 bases, with 7 bases between. Germline CDR1 SGHRS, CDR2 YFSETQ. The CDR3 contains 13 residues. CDR3 DNA: TGCGCCAGCAGCTTGGGAAAGGGCAATGAGCAGTTCTTC. This codes for CASSLGKGNEQFF.

This clone was observed many times. The chain uses TRBV4-1 and TRBJ1-5; D perhaps matches TRBD1 (5 bases). This CDR3 comprises 16 residues. Germline V lookup: CDR1 MGHRA, CDR2 YSYEKL. V was pared by 1 base and J by 3 bases, with 13 bases between. CDR3 amino acids: CASSQGGREANQPQHF. The CDR3 DNA reads as TGCGCCAGCAGCCAAGGGGGCAGGGAGGCCAATCAGCCCCAGCATTTT.

This chain links TRBV5-6 with TRBJ2-7; D may be TRBD2 (5 bases). This CDR3 is built from 16 residues. Germline V gene lookup returns CDR1 SGHDT and CDR2 YYEEEE. The V gene lost 6 bases and the J gene lost 5 bases, with 24 bases spanning the gap. The CDR3 sequence is CASTKGMRAFWHEQYF. CDR3 nucleotide sequence: TGTGCCAGCACCAAAGGGATGAGGGCCTTTTGGCACGAGCAGTACTTC.

The chain has TRBV7-8 and TRBJ1-2, with TRBD1 matching over 8 bases. CDR1 SGHVS and CDR2 FQNEAQ come from the germline V gene. V lost 5 bases and J lost 13; bases outside the gene matches: 12. The CDR3 runs 13 residues. CDR3 amino acids: CASSRDRPSRGTF. CDR3 DNA: TGTGCCAGCAGCCGGGACAGGCCCTCCAGGGGCACCTTC. Variable domain in full (rest from reference TRBV7-8 and TRBJ1-2): GAGVSQSPRYKVAKRGQDVALRCDPISGHVSLFWYQQALGQGPEFLTYFQNEAQLDKSGLPSDRFFAERPEGSVSTLKIQRTQQEDSAVYLCASSRDRPSRGTFGSGTRLTVV.

The chain couples TRBV6-5 to TRBJ2-1; 8 positions match TRBD2. V shed 6 bases, J shed 12 bases, and the junction held 16 bases outside the gene matches. The V gene's germline CDR1 is MNHEY and CDR2 SVGAGI. The CDR3 extends over 15 amino acids. The CDR3 DNA reads TGTGCCAGCAGCAAGGGGTTGCGGGAGGTCCCCGGGCAGTTCTTC. Residues: CASSKGLREVPGQFF.

The chain combines TRBV28 with TRBJ1-2; D possibly corresponds to TRBD1 (6 bases). CDR1 is MDHEN and CDR2 is SYDVKM in the germline V gene. The CDR3 covers 14 residues. The V and J ends lost 7 bases and 0 bases respectively, with 12 bases between them. CDR3 residues: CASTLRQANYGYTF. As DNA, the CDR3 is TGTGCCAGCACCCTCCGACAGGCTAACTATGGCTACACCTTC.

This chain connects TRBV2 to TRBJ1-1; tentative D call: TRBD1 (5 bases). The CDR3 is 14 residues long. Germline V lookup: CDR1 SNHLY, CDR2 FYNNEI. Trimming stripped 7 bases from V and 0 bases from J, with 12 bases between. The CDR3 reads CASTEQGLNTEAFF. CDR3 in DNA: TGTGCCAGCACCGAGCAGGGTTTGAACACTGAAGCTTTCTTT.

This chain connects TRBV10-3 to TRBJ2-7; unclear D gene. The germline V gene has CDR1 ENHRY and CDR2 SYGVKD. CDR3 length equals 14 residues. Trimming took 2 bases from V and 2 from J, leaving 10 bases between them. CDR3: CAISEGAPTYEQYF. The CDR3 bases are TGTGCCATCAGTGAGGGAGCGCCTACCTACGAGCAGTACTTC.

CDR3 DNA: TGTGCCAGTTCCAGGACCGAGAACACCGGGGAGCTGTTTTTT. The encoded protein is CASSRTENTGELFF. V and J are TRBV9 and TRBJ2-2; D unclear. The CDR3 covers 14 residues. Germline V CDR1 and CDR2: SGDLS, YYNGEE. Trimming shortened V by 8 bases and J by 1 base, and 12 bases separated the two germline ends.

Comments on this clone: Other DNA sequences in the same sample also yield this CDR3. The chain couples TRBV7-2 to TRBJ1-2, with TRBD1 as a possible D gene (6 bases). The germline gives CDR1 SGHTA, CDR2 FQGNSA. This CDR3 region has 13 residues. Deletions cut 1 base from V and 3 bases from J, with 6 bases between. The CDR3 DNA reads TGTGCCAGCAGCTTAGACAGGGACTATGGCTACACCTTC. Protein: CASSLDRDYGYTF.

The V call is TRBV19, the J call TRBJ1-4; 10 bases line up with TRBD1. Per the germline V gene, CDR1 is LNHDA and CDR2 is SQIVND (reference sequence). The CDR3 extends over 15 amino acids. Trimming at V came to 10 bases and at J to 6 bases, leaving 11 bases not matched to a gene. CDR3 bases: TGTGCCACCAGACCTGACAGGGGGCGGGATGAAAAACTGTTTTTT. This translates into CATRPDRGRDEKLFF.

The chain has TRBV21-1 and TRBJ2-7; the table's D call of TRBD1 was not tested on the DNA. TRBV21-1 is a pseudogene segment. This CDR3 region has 15 residues. The CDR3: CASSQPRDRGYEQYF. DNA of the CDR3: TGTGCCAGCAGCCAGCCGAGGGACAGGGGTTACGAGCAGTACTTC.

The chain couples TRBV11-2 to TRBJ1-2; no clear D. Trimming pared 5 bases from V and 4 bases from J, leaving 20 bases between. CDR1 is SGHAT and CDR2 is FQNNGV in the germline V gene. The CDR3 runs 16 residues. The CDR3 loop reads CASSPGRRQFSYGYTF. The CDR3 DNA sequence: TGTGCCAGCAGCCCGGGTCGAAGACAATTCAGCTATGGCTACACCTTC.

The J gene is TRBJ2-1, the V gene TRBV24-1; D may be TRBD1 (6 bases). Germline V CDR1 and CDR2: KGHDR, SFDVKD. This CDR3 has 13 residues. Trimming shortened V by 7 bases and J by 9 bases, and 15 bases separated the two germline ends. The CDR3 nucleotides read TGTGCCACCAGAGGGCTTGGGGGCGGTGAGCAGTTCTTC. This encodes CATRGLGGGEQFF.

The chain employs TRBV11-2 and TRBJ2-1; TRBD1 is a possible D gene (5 bases). Looked up from germline, CDR1 is SGHAT and CDR2 is FQNNGV. Trimming cost V 1 base and J 7 bases, with 8 bases left between them. This CDR3 has 13 amino acids. The CDR3 DNA reads as TGTGCCAGCAGCTTAGGGACATGGAATGAGCAGTTCTTC. It codes for CASSLGTWNEQFF.